This passage covers 18 T cell receptor beta chains from one sample sequenced in a study of shared clonotypes between healthy human individuals. Data came from immunoSEQ multiplex PCR; TCRdb stores just in-frame clones and leaves some out. The repertoire holds about 1 million clones, with approximately 76% as singletons. Sequenced material: memory CD4+ T cells sorted from blood. Subset given: CD45RA-negative fraction. These receptors originate from a young man in good health.

The CDR3 sequence is CASSQRLHQGKEQFF. The DNA of the CDR3 is TGTGCCAGCAGTCAGCGGCTCCATCAGGGAAAAGAGCAGTTCTTC. The chain carries TRBV6-5 and TRBJ2-1; either TRBD1 or TRBD2 may supply D (5 bases each). CDR1 and CDR2 (germline): MNHEY, SVGAGI. Trimming removed 5 bases from V and 10 bases from J, with 21 bases in between. CDR3 length equals 15 residues.

The V and J genes are TRBV5-4 and TRBJ1-4, with TRBD1 matching 9 bases. The CDR3 contains 16 residues. V was pared by 2 bases and J by 8 bases, with 10 bases of the junction left unmatched. From germline, CDR1 is SGHNT and CDR2 YYREEE (reference sequence). The CDR3 DNA is TGTGCCAGCAGCTTCCGCACGGGACAGGGCAACGAAAAACTGTTTTTT. Translation gives CASSFRTGQGNEKLFF.

Comment on this clone: This may be a read error: a much more frequent sequence differs by one nucleotide. The CDR3 is CASSFYNEQFF. The CDR3 DNA is TGTGCCAGCAGTTTCTACAATGAGCAGTTCTTC. V gene TRBV27 combines with J gene TRBJ2-1; D is unclear. CDR3 length: 11 residues. V dropped 3 bases and J dropped 3 bases, with 0 bases sitting between them. Germline CDR1 reads MNHEY; CDR2 reads SMNVEV (reference sequence).

The CDR3 DNA is TGTGCCAGCAGGAGGGACTCCACCTACGAGCAGTACTTC. Amino acids: CASRRDSTYEQYF. The rearrangement uses TRBV6-5 and TRBJ2-7, with D maybe TRBD2 (6 bases). V was cut by 6 bases and J by 2 bases, with 11 bases left in between. Germline V gene sequence: CDR1 MNHEY, CDR2 SVGAGI. This CDR3 is 13 amino acids long.

The chain combines TRBV6-1 with TRBJ2-2; D possibly corresponds to TRBD1 (6 bases). The V end was cut by 8 bases, the J end by 6 bases, with 16 bases between. The CDR3 sequence is 14 residues long. The germline V gene has CDR1 MNHNS and CDR2 SASEGT. CDR3 protein: CASEATGPPGELFF. As DNA, the CDR3 is TGTGCCAGCGAAGCGACAGGTCCCCCCGGGGAGCTGTTTTTT.

This chain links TRBV10-3 with TRBJ2-5; possibly TRBD1 for D (7 bases). This CDR3 is 13 amino acids long. Germline CDR1 and CDR2: ENHRY and SYGVKD. The V and J ends lost 11 bases and 1 base respectively, with 14 bases between them. DNA of the CDR3: TGTGCCGCTCAGGGGGGACCCCAAGAGACCCAGTACTTC. Residues: CAAQGGPQETQYF.

This sequence joins TRBV19 and TRBJ1-6; 7 nucleotides agree with TRBD1. The germline V gene has CDR1 LNHDA and CDR2 SQIVND (reference sequence). V trimming: 1 base; J trimming: 11 bases; junction bases outside the gene matches: 8. The CDR3 extends over 15 amino acids. The CDR3 DNA sequence: TGTGCCAGTAGTATAGGAGATGACAGGGCCGCACCCCTCCACTTT. Residues: CASSIGDDRAAPLHF.

This clone has just a few counts. J is TRBJ2-4 and V is TRBV7-9; 9 nucleotides match TRBD2. This CDR3 spans 16 amino acids. The V gene's germline CDR1 is SEHNR and CDR2 FQNEAQ (reference sequence). V lost 5 bases to trimming and J lost 6 bases; unmatched junction nucleotides: 11. The CDR3 nucleotides are TGTGCCAGCAGCCCTATGCGGGAGGGCCGCGGAAACATTCAGTACTTC. This translates into CASSPMREGRGNIQYF.

This chain joins TRBV2 and TRBJ2-3; the D gene is possibly TRBD2 (5 bases). Per the germline V gene, CDR1 is SNHLY and CDR2 is FYNNEI. V lost 3 bases, J lost 5 bases, and 6 bases lay in between. The CDR3 loop spans 12 amino acids. CDR3 bases: TGTGCCAGCAGTGACGAGGGAGATACGCAGTATTTT. Translating it yields CASSDEGDTQYF.

V usage is TRBV7-8 and J usage is TRBJ2-5; no firm D call. Germline CDR1 SGHVS, CDR2 FQNEAQ. The germline V and J ends were trimmed by 1 base and 4 bases, with 10 bases remaining between them. The CDR3 totals 14 residues. CDR3: CASSLDIPRETQYF. CDR3 in DNA: TGTGCCAGCAGCTTAGATATACCCCGAGAGACCCAGTACTTC.

The chain couples TRBV28 to TRBJ1-1; 8 bases match TRBD1. Per the germline V gene, CDR1 is MDHEN and CDR2 is SYDVKM. Trimming removed 3 bases from V and 6 bases from J; junction bases left unmatched: 9. This CDR3 has 15 amino acids. The CDR3 here is CASSFSRGRFAEAFF. CDR3 sequence (DNA): TGTGCCAGCAGTTTCTCCAGGGGGCGTTTCGCTGAAGCTTTCTTT.

The chain employs TRBV6-1 and TRBJ2-3; D might be TRBD1 or TRBD2, each matching 5 bases. Germline V gene sequence: CDR1 MNHNS, CDR2 SASEGT. CDR3 size: 15 residues. The V gene lost 2 bases and the J gene lost 0 bases, with 9 bases spanning the gap. The CDR3 sequence is CASSEMGTSTDTQYF. As DNA, the CDR3 is TGTGCCAGCAGTGAAATGGGGACGAGCACAGATACGCAGTATTTT.

This chain joins TRBV6-5 and TRBJ1-1; TRBD1 aligns across 7 bases. The junction had 6 bases not matched to a gene; V was cut back by 0 bases and J by 8 bases. CDR1 MNHEY and CDR2 SVGAGI come from the germline V gene. This CDR3 contains 14 residues. The CDR3 coding sequence is TGTGCCAGCAGTTACTCGGAGAAACAGGGGGAAGCTTTCTTT. It yields the protein CASSYSEKQGEAFF.

Turning to this clone: This sample includes further DNA sequences coding for the same CDR3. This chain uses TRBV28 with TRBJ2-7, with TRBD1 matching 8 bases. Looked up from germline, CDR1 is MDHEN and CDR2 is SYDVKM. CDR3 length equals 13 residues. Trimming removed 4 bases from V and 6 bases from J; junction bases left unmatched: 5. CDR3 bases: TGTGCCAGCAGTTCCGGACAGGGCGGCGAGCAGTACTTC. Protein product: CASSSGQGGEQYF.

The chain combines TRBV5-1 with TRBJ2-3; no clear D gene. The V and J ends lost 5 bases and 0 bases respectively, with 7 bases between them. CDR1 and CDR2 from the germline V gene are SGHRS and YFSETQ. The CDR3 is made up of 13 amino acids. For the CDR3, the DNA is TGCGCCAGCAGTGAGACTAGCACAGATACGCAGTATTTT. Its translation: CASSETSTDTQYF. The whole variable domain, remainder taken from reference TRBV5-1 and TRBJ2-3, is KAGVTQTPRYLIKTRGQQVTLSCSPISGHRSVSWYQQTPGQGLQFLFEYFSETQRNKGNFPGRFSGRQFSNSRSEMNVSTLELGDSALYLCASSETSTDTQYFGPGTRLTVL.

This chain uses TRBV6-1 with TRBJ2-5; 10 bases are a match to TRBD1. J lost 7 bases, V lost 7 bases, and 9 bases had no gene match. CDR3 size: 14 residues. Per germline, CDR1 MNHNS and CDR2 SASEGT. CDR3 sequence: CASNSGQGKGTQYF. For the CDR3, the DNA is TGTGCCAGCAACTCGGGACAGGGGAAAGGGACCCAGTACTTC.

The V gene is TRBV7-8, the J gene TRBJ2-5, with TRBD1 matching over 9 bases. CDR3 length: 14 residues. V shed 4 bases and J 6 bases; nucleotides not matched to a gene: 6. Germline V gives CDR1 SGHVS, CDR2 FQNEAQ. The CDR3 spells CASSSGTGRKTQYF. In nucleotides, the CDR3 is TGTGCCAGCAGCTCCGGGACAGGGCGTAAGACCCAGTACTTC.

V is TRBV19 and J is TRBJ1-4; the D is unclear. Per germline, CDR1 LNHDA and CDR2 SQIVND (reference sequence). The CDR3 totals 17 residues. Trimming removed 3 bases from V and 5 bases from J, with 19 bases in between. The CDR3 nucleotides are TGTGCCAGTAGTATCGGGGTCCCCGGGCGGTGGAATGAAAAACTGTTTTTT. This sequence encodes CASSIGVPGRWNEKLFF. Drawing the rest from reference TRBV19 and TRBJ1-4, the complete variable domain is DGGITQSPKYLFRKEGQNVTLSCEQNLNHDAMYWYRQDPGQGLRLIYYSQIVNDFQKGDIAEGYSVSREKKESFPLTVTSAQKNPTAFYLCASSIGVPGRWNEKLFFGSGTQLSVL.